This passage covers 13 T cell receptor beta chains from one sample sequenced in a study of cytomegalovirus exposure and HLA in healthy donors. PCR involved 60 Vbeta and 13 Jbeta primers. Clones were sequenced by immunoSEQ multiplex PCR, and TCRdb holds only the in-frame ones, with some missing. This table has more than 140,000 clones, approximately 82% appearing once. The specimen was PBMCs. The receptors originated from a woman between 35 and 50 years old in good health and CMV-seronegative.

This chain connects TRBV7-2 to TRBJ2-7, with 9 bases lining up with TRBD1. J lost 1 base, V lost 5 bases, and 6 bases had no gene match. Germline V lookup: CDR1 SGHTA, CDR2 FQGNSA. This CDR3 region has 15 residues. In DNA form, the CDR3 reads TGTGCCAGCAGCAAAACGGGACAGGGTTCCTACGAGCAGTACTTC. Encoded protein: CASSKTGQGSYEQYF.

The rearrangement uses TRBV27 and TRBJ2-2; D is ambiguous. Germline CDR1 MNHEY, CDR2 SMNVEV (reference sequence). Trimming left V 1 base short and J 2 bases short, with 8 bases between. The CDR3 is 15 amino acids. The CDR3 loop is CASSLLAKNTGELFF. CDR3 coding DNA: TGTGCCAGCAGTTTATTAGCCAAAAACACCGGGGAGCTGTTTTTT.

The J gene is TRBJ2-2, the V gene TRBV4-3; 8 bases match TRBD1. Germline V gives CDR1 LGHNA, CDR2 YSLEER. The CDR3 loop spans 18 amino acids. After removal of 0 bases from V and 4 bases from J, the junction contained 10 bases not matched to a gene. The CDR3 region has the DNA TGCGCCAGCAGCCAAGATCCGCTAGGCAGGGGGCGCACCGGGGAGCTGTTTTTT. It specifies CASSQDPLGRGRTGELFF.

The chain links TRBV9 to TRBJ2-5, with 12 bases fitting TRBD2. Per germline, CDR1 SGDLS and CDR2 YYNGEE. The CDR3 spans 15 residues. The J segment lost 5 bases and the V segment lost 2 bases, leaving 4 bases of the junction unmatched. The CDR3 DNA is TGTGCCAGCAGCGTGAGACTAGCGGGAGTTGAGACCCAGTACTTC. This codes for CASSVRLAGVETQYF.

V gene TRBV28 combines with J gene TRBJ1-5, with no clear D. Germline V gene data show CDR1 as MDHEN and CDR2 as SYDVKM. The CDR3 is made up of 14 amino acids. The germline V and J ends were trimmed by 5 bases and 4 bases, with 12 bases remaining between them. The CDR3 DNA follows: TGTGCCAGCAGTCCCTGGACTGCTAATCAGCCCCAGCATTTT. Translation: CASSPWTANQPQHF.

The DNA for the CDR3 is TGTGCCAGCAGCGTACGGGACAGATTATACGAGCAGTACTTC. Amino acid sequence: CASSVRDRLYEQYF. This chain connects TRBV11-1 to TRBJ2-7; 7 bases fit TRBD1. This CDR3 region has 14 residues. Per germline, CDR1 SGHAT and CDR2 FQDESV (reference sequence). V dropped 5 bases and J dropped 4; count of bases not matched to a gene: 8.

This chain uses TRBV5-1 with TRBJ1-1; 10 bases line up with TRBD1. Germline values: CDR1 SGHRS, CDR2 YFSETQ. CDR3 length: 14 amino acids. V lost 3 bases and J lost 5; bases outside the gene matches: 4. The CDR3 protein is CASSYDRGRTEAFF. CDR3 bases: TGCGCCAGCAGCTACGACAGGGGGCGGACTGAAGCTTTCTTT.

The J gene is TRBJ1-2, the V gene TRBV5-1; a possible D gene is TRBD1 (6 bases). CDR3 length: 15 amino acids. V was shortened by 0 bases and J by 7 bases, with 16 bases between the two germline ends. Germline V lookup: CDR1 SGHRS, CDR2 YFSETQ. CDR3 amino acids: CASSLGTAQGGGYTF. DNA of the CDR3: TGCGCCAGCAGCTTGGGGACAGCTCAAGGTGGTGGCTACACCTTC.

V and J are TRBV7-2 and TRBJ2-1; D is perhaps TRBD2 (6 bases). The CDR3 covers 16 residues. V lost 1 base and J lost 1, with 11 bases in between. Looked up from germline, CDR1 is SGHTA and CDR2 is FQGNSA. The CDR3 DNA follows: TGTGCCAGCAGCTTAGGCACAGGACTATCCTACAATGAGCAGTTCTTC. As protein: CASSLGTGLSYNEQFF.

In this sample, this clone turned up once. The chain carries TRBV28 and TRBJ2-7, with 9 bases fitting TRBD2. Germline trimming cut 5 bases from V and 2 bases from J; bases unmatched to any gene: 10. The CDR3 has 16 residues. Germline V CDR1 and CDR2: MDHEN, SYDVKM. CDR3 sequence (DNA): TGTGCCAGCAGTGTGCTACTTGCGGGAGGGACCTACGAGCAGTACTTC. Amino acid sequence: CASSVLLAGGTYEQYF.

V gene TRBV7-2 combines with J gene TRBJ2-1; TRBD2 aligns across 9 bases. CDR3 length: 15 amino acids. Germline V gene lookup returns CDR1 SGHTA and CDR2 FQGNSA. With V trimmed by 5 bases and J by 8 bases, 10 bases remained unmatched. This CDR3 is CASSARAGGPHEQFF. The CDR3 DNA sequence: TGTGCCAGCAGCGCCCGGGCGGGAGGGCCCCATGAGCAGTTCTTC.

V usage is TRBV7-8 and J usage is TRBJ1-5, with D unclear. This CDR3 contains 14 residues. V gave up 1 base and J gave up 3 bases, with 7 bases separating them. Germline loops: CDR1 SGHVS, CDR2 FQNEAQ. CDR3 loop: CASSLGRFNQPQHF. The CDR3 DNA reads TGTGCCAGCAGCTTAGGGCGGTTCAATCAGCCCCAGCATTTT.

This clone was detected once. V usage is TRBV4-1 and J usage is TRBJ2-3; 8 bases line up with TRBD1. Germline-derived CDR1 and CDR2 are MGHRA and YSYEKL. V lost 1 base to trimming and J lost 0 bases; unmatched junction nucleotides: 9. This CDR3 is built from 18 residues. The CDR3 region has the DNA TGCGCCAGCAGCCAAGGGCCGACAGGGGCACCTAGCACAGATACGCAGTATTTT. Encoded protein: CASSQGPTGAPSTDTQYF.